Below, 20 T cell receptor beta chains from the same sample are listed, as sequenced in a study of CD8 T cells in Susac syndrome. The authors reverse transcribed roughly 0.5 to 1 ug RNA with random hexamers. MiXCR, run by TCRdb on the immunoSEQ multiplex PCR reads, gives a single entry per CDR3 protein. Of approximately 180,000 distinct CDR3 sequences detected, about 94% appear once; the ten largest clones hold roughly 0.095%. Input material: CD4+ T cells from PBMCs. Every receptor here comes from a human donor with multiple sclerosis.

This clonotype has just one count. The J gene is TRBJ1-6, the V gene TRBV20-1, with a weak D call TRBD1 (5 bases). The germline V gene encodes CDR1 DFQATT and CDR2 SNEGSKA (reference sequence). The CDR3 extends over 15 amino acids. Trimming pared 2 bases from V and 4 bases from J, leaving 12 bases between. CDR3 loop: CSARFQGQYNSPLHF. In DNA, the CDR3 is TGCAGTGCTAGATTTCAAGGACAATATAATTCACCCCTCCACTTT.

J is TRBJ2-5 and V is TRBV7-2; D ambiguous. V was clipped by 5 bases and J by 3 bases, with 16 bases between them. Germline CDR1 SGHTA, CDR2 FQGNSA. The CDR3 is 15 residues long. This CDR3 is CASSPFKGSKETQYF. The DNA for the CDR3 is TGTGCCAGCAGCCCCTTTAAGGGTAGTAAAGAGACCCAGTACTTC. Looking up the rest from reference TRBV7-2 and TRBJ2-5 gives the full variable domain: GAGVSQSPSNKVTEKGKDVELRCDPISGHTALYWYRQSLGQGLEFLIYFQGNSAPDKSGLPSDRFSAERTGGSVSTLTIQRTQQEDSAVYLCASSPFKGSKETQYFGPGTRLLVL.

The chain combines TRBV27 with TRBJ2-3; D call uncertain. Trimming took off 2 bases at V and 9 bases at J, with 15 bases between the two ends. Germline assignment: CDR1 MNHEY and CDR2 SMNVEV (reference sequence). This CDR3 has 14 amino acids. The CDR3, as DNA: TGTGCCAGCAGTTTAGCCCCTATGCCAGGCACGCAGTATTTT. Residues: CASSLAPMPGTQYF.

J is TRBJ1-2 and V is TRBV20-1; D is unclear. The CDR3 is 13 residues long. Germline values: CDR1 DFQATT, CDR2 SNEGSKA (reference sequence). V lost 1 base and J lost 7, with 13 bases in between. CDR3 loop: CSARAPGVGGYTF. CDR3 in DNA: TGCAGTGCTAGAGCCCCGGGAGTGGGTGGCTACACCTTC.

J is TRBJ1-1 and V is TRBV7-9; no reliable D call. With 5 bases removed from V and 1 base from J, the gap between germline ends came to 11 bases. The CDR3 runs to 14 residues. Germline V gene data show CDR1 as SEHNR and CDR2 as FQNEAQ (reference sequence). The CDR3 sequence: CASSRYAQNTEAFF. In DNA, the CDR3 is TGTGCCAGCAGCCGATACGCCCAGAACACTGAAGCTTTCTTT.

The chain couples TRBV5-1 to TRBJ2-7; D perhaps matches TRBD2 (5 bases). The CDR3 length is 14 residues. Trimming shortened V by 3 bases and J by 2 bases, and 12 bases separated the two germline ends. Germline assignment: CDR1 SGHRS and CDR2 YFSETQ. CDR3 region: CASSSRTGTYEQYF. The CDR3, as DNA: TGCGCCAGCAGCTCCCGGACGGGGACCTACGAGCAGTACTTC.

The chain employs TRBV3-1 and TRBJ1-1; no firm D call. Trimming stripped 0 bases from V and 4 bases from J, with 6 bases between. Germline loops: CDR1 LGHDT, CDR2 YNNKEL (reference sequence). This CDR3 has 13 residues. The CDR3 region is CASSQDTSTEAFF. The CDR3 DNA reads TGTGCCAGCAGCCAAGATACCAGCACTGAAGCTTTCTTT.

This clonotype was observed a single time. V is TRBV27 and J is TRBJ1-2; perhaps TRBD1 as D (6 bases). The V and J ends lost 6 bases and 4 bases respectively, with 15 bases between them. Per the germline V gene, CDR1 is MNHEY and CDR2 is SMNVEV (reference sequence). The CDR3 consists of 14 residues. The CDR3 DNA reads TGTGCCAGCAGACAACAGGGAGCGACCTATGGCTACACCTTC. Its translation: CASRQQGATYGYTF.

This clonotype appeared a single time. This chain joins TRBV29-1 and TRBJ2-3; no definite D call. CDR3 length equals 13 residues. From germline, CDR1 is SQVTM and CDR2 ANQGSEA. V was clipped by 2 bases and J by 0 bases, with 6 bases between them. CDR3 region: CSVEWQSTDTQYF. The CDR3 coding sequence is TGCAGCGTTGAATGGCAGAGCACAGATACGCAGTATTTT.

The V and J genes are TRBV20-1 and TRBJ1-2; D not resolved. Germline V gene data show CDR1 as DFQATT and CDR2 as SNEGSKA (reference sequence). The germline V and J ends were trimmed by 6 bases and 3 bases, with 11 bases remaining between them. CDR3 length: 12 amino acids. DNA for the CDR3: TGCAGTGCCATGGGATTCGACTATGGCTACACCTTC. Encoded protein: CSAMGFDYGYTF.

CDR3 nucleotide sequence: TGCAGCGCAGGACGGGACAGGGCCCTTGGGGAGCAGTACTTC. Protein product: CSAGRDRALGEQYF. This chain joins TRBV29-1 and TRBJ2-7; 9 bases match TRBD1. V shed 7 bases, J shed 7 bases, and the junction held 14 bases outside the gene matches. The CDR3 is made up of 14 amino acids. Germline V CDR1 and CDR2: SQVTM, ANQGSEA.

This chain connects TRBV9 to TRBJ2-5; TRBD2 might be the D (6 bases). Trimming cost V 0 bases and J 5 bases, with 11 bases left between them. The CDR3 totals 14 residues. Per germline, CDR1 SGDLS and CDR2 YYNGEE. The DNA of the CDR3 is TGTGCCAGCAGCGTAGGCCGGGCGGGGGAGACCCAGTACTTC. As protein: CASSVGRAGETQYF.

The genes are TRBV6-5 and TRBJ1-6; D perhaps matches TRBD1 (6 bases). The CDR3 is 17 amino acids. V shed 3 bases and J shed 8 bases, with 20 bases lying between them. Germline V gene sequence: CDR1 MNHEY, CDR2 SVGAGI. Here the CDR3 DNA reads TGTGCCAGCAGTTATGGCTCCGGGGGGGGCGCTTATTCACCCCTCCACTTT. As protein: CASSYGSGGGAYSPLHF.

The J gene is TRBJ2-3, the V gene TRBV20-1; D not certain. The V end lost 3 bases, the J end lost 4 bases, and 11 bases lay between the germline ends. The CDR3 runs 13 residues. Germline CDR1 and CDR2: DFQATT and SNEGSKA (reference sequence). This chain's CDR3 is CSASTPGADTQYF. The DNA for the CDR3 is TGCAGTGCTAGTACACCAGGTGCAGATACGCAGTATTTT.

The rearrangement joins TRBV12-3 or TRBV12-4 to TRBJ1-1; a possible D gene is TRBD1 (6 bases). CDR3 length equals 14 residues. Between the trimmed V and J ends, which lost 7 bases and 0 bases, there was a span of 12 bases. The CDR3 spells CASTPTGMNTEAFF. In DNA form, the CDR3 reads TGTGCCAGCACCCCTACAGGGATGAACACTGAAGCTTTCTTT.

Here the CDR3 DNA reads TGTGCCAGCAGTTTATGGGGAACTAATGAAAAACTGTTTTTT. It specifies CASSLWGTNEKLFF. The V call is TRBV27, the J call TRBJ1-4; D remains unclear. The CDR3 is 14 residues long. Germline V CDR1 and CDR2: MNHEY, SMNVEV (reference sequence). V was pared by 1 base and J by 1 base, with 4 bases between.

The J gene is TRBJ1-2, the V gene TRBV6-1; TRBD1 is a possible D gene (6 bases). V gave up 1 base and J gave up 0 bases, with 15 bases separating them. This CDR3 contains 17 residues. Germline lookup yields CDR1 MNHNS and CDR2 SASEGT. CDR3 nucleotides: TGTGCCAGCAGTGAAGAAGTCGGACAGTTTGCTAACTATGGCTACACCTTC. The encoded protein is CASSEEVGQFANYGYTF.

In its sample, this clonotype was seen once. The chain is built from TRBV3-1 and TRBJ2-5; no clear D. The CDR3 is 17 residues long. Trimming removed 0 bases at V and 5 bases at J, with 19 bases between. Germline-derived CDR1 and CDR2 are LGHDT and YNNKEL (reference sequence). CDR3 sequence: CASSQEPPGRSWETQYF. The CDR3 DNA sequence: TGTGCCAGCAGCCAAGAACCCCCCGGACGGTCGTGGGAGACCCAGTACTTC.

The chain has TRBV5-1 and TRBJ2-3; D unclear. In germline, CDR1 is SGHRS, CDR2 YFSETQ. The V and J ends lost 0 bases and 6 bases respectively, with 11 bases between them. CDR3 length: 14 amino acids. The CDR3 loop is CASSLVLQSDTQYF. The CDR3 DNA reads as TGCGCCAGCAGCTTGGTACTACAGTCGGATACGCAGTATTTT.

Here the CDR3 reads CASSFKQGTDEQYF. In nucleotides, the CDR3 is TGTGCCAGCAGTTTTAAGCAGGGGACGGACGAGCAGTACTTC. The chain recombines TRBV6-2 or TRBV6-3 with TRBJ2-7, with a tentative D call TRBD1 (6 bases). V gave up 4 bases and J gave up 5 bases, with 15 bases separating them. Per germline, CDR1 MNHEY and CDR2 SVGEGT. This CDR3 region has 14 residues.